A single sample gave rise to the 31 T cell receptor beta chains below, sequenced in a study of cytomegalovirus exposure and HLA in healthy donors. Vbeta (60) and Jbeta (13) primers were used in the PCR. Repertoires were generated with immunoSEQ multiplex PCR, while TCRdb's copy carries only in-frame clones and drops some. The table has approximately 77,000 clones, more than 60% seen once; the top ten hold about 12%. Sequencing was performed on PBMCs. These TCRs come from a male donor in good health and CMV-seropositive.

V and J are TRBV6-5 and TRBJ1-3; D is unclear. Germline V lookup: CDR1 MNHEY, CDR2 SVGAGI. The CDR3 spans 16 residues. Trimming left V 0 bases short and J 0 bases short, with 9 bases between. CDR3 in DNA: TGTGCCAGCAGTTACTCGCGACATAACTCTGGAAACACCATATATTTT. Residues: CASSYSRHNSGNTIYF.

V and J are TRBV18 and TRBJ2-1; 7 nucleotides match TRBD2. The CDR3 totals 18 residues. The germline V gene has CDR1 KGHSH and CDR2 LQKENI. Germline trimming cut 2 bases from V and 0 bases from J; bases unmatched to any gene: 10. The CDR3 sequence is CASSPISARGYSYNEQFF. DNA for the CDR3: TGTGCCAGCTCACCAATTAGCGCGCGGGGGTACTCCTACAATGAGCAGTTCTTC.

The V gene is TRBV19, the J gene TRBJ2-5; no firm D call. Germline values: CDR1 LNHDA, CDR2 SQIVND (reference sequence). The CDR3 consists of 14 residues. V shed 4 bases and J shed 2 bases, with 11 bases lying between them. The CDR3 coding sequence is TGTGCCAGTAGTAAGAACGCGGCACAAGAGACCCAGTACTTC. Amino acids: CASSKNAAQETQYF.

The chain couples TRBV10-1 to TRBJ2-5; 7 positions match TRBD2. Losses at the gene ends were 3 bases for V and 3 bases for J; bases not matched to a gene: 10. Germline V CDR1 and CDR2: WNHNN, SYGVQD (reference sequence). The length of the CDR3 is 16 residues. CDR3 in amino acids: CASSDSIGSGEETQYF. CDR3 in DNA: TGCGCCAGCAGTGACTCCATTGGCAGCGGGGAAGAGACCCAGTACTTC.

The chain carries TRBV11-3 and TRBJ2-7, with a possible D match to TRBD1 (6 bases). The germline CDR1 and CDR2 sequences are SGHNT and YENEEA. Between the trimmed V and J ends, which lost 6 bases and 3 bases, there was a span of 12 bases. The CDR3 contains 13 residues. The CDR3 sequence is CASSLNRDYEQYF. The CDR3 nucleotides read TGTGCCAGCAGTCTTAACAGGGACTACGAGCAGTACTTC.

The rearrangement links TRBV29-1 to TRBJ1-4, with 7 bases that match TRBD1. J lost 3 bases, V lost 6 bases, and 7 bases had no gene match. The CDR3 is 14 residues long. Germline V gives CDR1 SQVTM, CDR2 ANQGSEA. CDR3 in DNA: TGCAGCGTGGGAAGACAGGGCTCTAATGAAAAACTGTTTTTT. Amino acid sequence: CSVGRQGSNEKLFF.

This chain joins TRBV5-4 and TRBJ2-7; D ambiguous. Germline V lookup: CDR1 SGHNT, CDR2 YYREEE (reference sequence). The V end lost 0 bases, the J end lost 3 bases, and 7 bases lay between the germline ends. The CDR3 is 13 amino acids. The CDR3 here is CASSLGRFYEQYF. CDR3 in DNA: TGTGCCAGCAGCTTGGGCCGGTTCTACGAGCAGTACTTC.

This chain joins TRBV18 and TRBJ1-1, with TRBD1 as a possible D gene (6 bases). CDR1 is KGHSH, CDR2 LQKENI, per germline. The CDR3 contains 15 residues. Trimming removed 5 bases from V and 1 base from J, with 14 bases in between. CDR3 in amino acids: CASSNALGGNTEAFF. The DNA of the CDR3 is TGTGCCAGCTCAAACGCCTTAGGGGGGAACACTGAAGCTTTCTTT.

This clone was detected once. The rearrangement links TRBV7-5 to TRBJ1-2; TRBD1 is taken as the D call from the table, unchecked against the DNA. TRBV7-5 is noted as a pseudogene. This CDR3 region has 15 residues. The CDR3 protein is CVRGCGDRGRRGYTF. The CDR3 DNA sequence: TGTGTCAGAGGCTGTGGGGACAGGGGGAGACGTGGCTACACCTTC.

The gene calls are TRBV30 and TRBJ2-4, with D maybe TRBD2 (6 bases). V lost 4 bases to trimming and J lost 6 bases, with 13 bases between them. This CDR3 spans 13 amino acids. Germline V lookup: CDR1 GTSNPN, CDR2 SVGIG (reference sequence). The CDR3: CAWTLGGLNIQYF. The CDR3 region has the DNA TGTGCCTGGACCCTCGGGGGACTAAACATTCAGTACTTC.

The J gene is TRBJ2-5, the V gene TRBV7-9, with TRBD1 matching over 7 bases. The CDR3 spans 15 residues. Germline values: CDR1 SEHNR, CDR2 FQNEAQ (reference sequence). The V gene end was trimmed by 2 bases and the J gene end by 2 bases; junction bases not matched to a gene: 5. The CDR3 region is CASSLTGVGQETQYF. The DNA for the CDR3 is TGTGCCAGCAGCTTAACAGGGGTAGGGCAAGAGACCCAGTACTTC.

Only one count was recorded for this clone. V is TRBV19 and J is TRBJ2-1; 10 bases agree with TRBD2. J was trimmed by 6 bases and V by 0 bases; bases with no gene match: 5. This CDR3 is 16 amino acids long. In germline, CDR1 is LNHDA, CDR2 SQIVND (reference sequence). This chain's CDR3 is CASSIDRLAGLNEQFF. The CDR3 region has the DNA TGTGCCAGTAGTATAGACCGACTAGCGGGCCTCAATGAGCAGTTCTTC.

This rearrangement joins TRBV5-1 to TRBJ2-5; weak D call: TRBD1 (6 bases). The CDR3 extends over 15 amino acids. The germline V gene encodes CDR1 SGHRS and CDR2 YFSETQ. With 4 bases removed from V and 2 bases from J, the gap between germline ends came to 15 bases. The CDR3 region is CASSIQGIRQETQYF. The CDR3 DNA reads TGCGCCAGCAGCATACAGGGAATTCGGCAAGAGACCCAGTACTTC.

CDR3 loop: CASSLDRGSYNEQFF. The CDR3 DNA is TGTGCCAGCAGCTTAGATCGGGGTTCCTACAATGAGCAGTTCTTC. The chain carries TRBV7-7 and TRBJ2-1, with D perhaps TRBD2 (5 bases). CDR1 is SSHAT, CDR2 FNYEAQ, per germline (reference sequence). Trimming took off 1 base at V and 1 base at J, with 8 bases between the two ends. This CDR3 has 15 amino acids.

The V and J genes are TRBV30 and TRBJ1-2; D perhaps matches TRBD1 (5 bases). The V gene's germline CDR1 is GTSNPN and CDR2 SVGIG (reference sequence). The germline V and J ends were trimmed by 7 bases and 3 bases, with 9 bases remaining between them. The CDR3 totals 11 residues. This CDR3 reads CASARDYGYTF. CDR3 coding DNA: TGTGCCTCCGCCAGGGACTATGGCTACACCTTC. Full variable domain (rest looked up from reference TRBV30 and TRBJ1-2): SQTIHQWPATLVQPVGSPLSLECTVEGTSNPNLYWYRQAAGRGLQLLFYSVGIGQISSEVPQNLSASRPQDRQFILSSKKLLLSDSGFYLCASARDYGYTFGSGTRLTVV.

The chain has TRBV4-2 and TRBJ1-2; 9 bases are a match to TRBD1. Germline V gives CDR1 LGHNA, CDR2 YNFKEQ. The CDR3 has 17 residues. The V segment lost 1 base and the J segment 8 bases; nucleotides outside the gene matches: 14. The CDR3 reads CASSQGLMDRGLRGYTF. In nucleotides, the CDR3 is TGTGCCAGCAGCCAAGGATTAATGGACAGGGGTTTGAGGGGCTACACCTTC.

With respect to this clone: The same CDR3 is also encoded by other DNA sequences in this sample. The V and J genes are TRBV2 and TRBJ2-6; D gene unclear. The CDR3 spans 17 residues. Germline V gene lookup returns CDR1 SNHLY and CDR2 FYNNEI. Trimming took 3 bases from V and 0 from J, leaving 12 bases between them. CDR3 coding DNA: TGTGCCAGCAGTGATCGTAAAACCAGCTCTGGGGCCAACGTCCTGACTTTC. Its protein is CASSDRKTSSGANVLTF.

This clone has more than one count but fewer than ten. The chain recombines TRBV28 with TRBJ1-2, with D perhaps TRBD1 (5 bases). This CDR3 is 13 amino acids long. The ends were cut back, 6 bases at V and 7 bases at J, with 15 bases in the middle. In germline, CDR1 is MDHEN, CDR2 SYDVKM. Here the CDR3 DNA reads TGTGCCAGCAGCACGCTCGGGGGAAGTGGCTACACCTTC. This gives the protein CASSTLGGSGYTF.

In DNA, the CDR3 is TGTGCCAGCAGCTTATCGGCAGGGGCCTATGGCTACACCTTC. It encodes CASSLSAGAYGYTF. The chain employs TRBV7-2 and TRBJ1-2, with D maybe TRBD1 (6 bases). V was shortened by 2 bases and J by 4 bases, with 11 bases between the two germline ends. In germline, CDR1 is SGHTA, CDR2 FQGNSA. The CDR3 is made up of 14 amino acids.

As to this clone: This sample also contains other DNA sequences that code for the same CDR3. The gene calls are TRBV2 and TRBJ1-5, with D possibly matching TRBD1 (5 bases). Germline-derived CDR1 and CDR2 are SNHLY and FYNNEI. Between the trimmed V and J ends, which lost 4 bases and 4 bases, there was a span of 14 bases. The CDR3 loop spans 15 amino acids. The DNA for the CDR3 is TGTGCCAGCAGTGCCGGTGGACGGGGGAATCAGCCCCAGCATTTT. Translating it yields CASSAGGRGNQPQHF.

This chain joins TRBV5-4 and TRBJ2-5, with TRBD2 identical over 12 bases. Germline V CDR1 and CDR2: SGHNT, YYREEE (reference sequence). The CDR3 totals 15 residues. With 0 bases clipped from V and 4 bases from J, the junction kept 1 base outside the gene matches. The CDR3 here is CASSLELAGGETQYF. The CDR3, as DNA: TGTGCCAGCAGCTTGGAACTAGCGGGAGGAGAGACCCAGTACTTC.

CDR3: CASSYPGGFTEAFF. In DNA, the CDR3 is TGTGCCAGCAGTTACCCGGGGGGCTTCACTGAAGCTTTCTTT. The rearrangement joins TRBV6-5 to TRBJ1-1; tentative D call: TRBD1 (6 bases). The V gene's germline CDR1 is MNHEY and CDR2 SVGAGI. The ends were cut back, 2 bases at V and 4 bases at J, with 11 bases in the middle. There are 14 residues in the CDR3.

The chain couples TRBV5-1 to TRBJ2-7; 10 bases line up with TRBD1. V lost 4 bases and J lost 5; bases outside the gene matches: 9. This CDR3 has 15 residues. Germline lookup yields CDR1 SGHRS and CDR2 YFSETQ. The CDR3 loop is CASSPSRTGGNEQYF. CDR3 DNA: TGCGCCAGCAGCCCGTCCCGGACAGGGGGTAACGAGCAGTACTTC.

This chain uses TRBV4-2 with TRBJ2-5; 10 positions match TRBD1. The V and J ends lost 2 bases and 1 base, in that order; junction bases with no gene match: 7. Looked up from germline, CDR1 is LGHNA and CDR2 is YNFKEQ. This CDR3 has 17 amino acids. The CDR3 reads CASSQTGTGVIQETQYF. The CDR3 nucleotides read TGTGCCAGCAGCCAAACGGGGACAGGGGTCATCCAAGAGACCCAGTACTTC.

This clone turned up a few times. The chain employs TRBV29-1 and TRBJ2-3, with no clear D. V was trimmed by 8 bases and J by 1 base, leaving 7 bases between them. CDR1 is SQVTM and CDR2 is ANQGSEA in the germline V gene. The CDR3 length is 11 residues. Here the CDR3 DNA reads TGCAGCTATCTTCGCACAGATACGCAGTATTTT. Its translation is CSYLRTDTQYF.

The chain is built from TRBV7-2 and TRBJ2-5; no clear D. The J call may be wrong; the DNA end is better matched by TRBJ2-7. Germline-derived CDR1 and CDR2 are SGHTA and FQGNSA. This CDR3 spans 15 amino acids. CDR3 sequence: CASSSIIGVSYEQYF. CDR3 DNA: TGTGCCAGCAGCTCAATAATAGGAGTCTCCTACGAGCAGTACTTC.

This chain joins TRBV25-1 and TRBJ1-1, with 7 bases that match TRBD1. Trimming cost V 7 bases and J 11 bases; bases outside gene matches: 7. CDR3 length equals 11 residues. CDR1 and CDR2 from the germline V gene are MGHDK and SYGVNS. The CDR3 DNA is TGTGCCAGCATACAACAGGGGAGGGCTTTCTTT. It is translated as CASIQQGRAFF.

In its sample, this clone was seen once. The chain has TRBV7-2 and TRBJ1-2; 11 nucleotides align to TRBD1. From germline, CDR1 is SGHTA and CDR2 FQGNSA. The CDR3 totals 15 residues. V gave up 5 bases and J gave up 0 bases; unmatched junction bases: 2. Written as DNA, the CDR3 is TGTGCCAGCAGCATGGGACAGGGGGCTAACTATGGCTACACCTTC. It translates to CASSMGQGANYGYTF.

The chain links TRBV5-1 to TRBJ2-1; the match to TRBD2 covers 8 bases. The germline V gene has CDR1 SGHRS and CDR2 YFSETQ. V trimming: 1 base; J trimming: 0 bases; junction bases outside the gene matches: 3. This CDR3 is 16 amino acids long. The CDR3: CASSLPGGNSYNEQFF. In DNA, the CDR3 is TGCGCCAGCAGCTTGCCGGGGGGGAACTCCTACAATGAGCAGTTCTTC.

V is TRBV6-4 and J is TRBJ2-3; a weak D match, TRBD1 (5 bases). The CDR3 consists of 14 residues. Germline V CDR1 and CDR2: MRHNA, SNTAGT. V was pared by 0 bases and J by 1 base, with 5 bases between. CDR3 bases: TGTGCCAGCAGTGACTCGACAGGCACAGATACGCAGTATTTT. Translating it yields CASSDSTGTDTQYF.

V is TRBV10-3 and J is TRBJ2-7, with 8 bases identical to TRBD2. The V and J ends lost 7 bases and 4 bases, in that order; junction bases with no gene match: 9. The CDR3 runs to 14 residues. Germline CDR1 reads ENHRY; CDR2 reads SYGVKD. CDR3 bases: TGTGCCATCAAAAGTGGAGCGGGAGATTACGAGCAGTACTTC. Protein: CAIKSGAGDYEQYF.